Below, 10 T cell receptor beta chains from the same sample are listed, as sequenced in a study of cytomegalovirus exposure and HLA in healthy donors. The PCR had 60 Vbeta and 13 Jbeta primers. Repertoires were generated with immunoSEQ multiplex PCR, while TCRdb's copy carries only in-frame clones and drops some. The sample records about 110,000 clones, 81% being singletons. The sample was PBMCs. All receptors derive from a young woman in good health and CMV-seronegative.

The rearrangement joins TRBV28 to TRBJ2-7; 11 nucleotides match TRBD2. With V trimmed by 5 bases and J by 2 bases, 8 bases remained unmatched. The CDR3 totals 16 residues. The germline CDR1 and CDR2 sequences are MDHEN and SYDVKM. In DNA form, the CDR3 reads TGTGCCAGCAGTGGAGGACTAGCGGGCACTACCTACGAGCAGTACTTC. It encodes CASSGGLAGTTYEQYF.

The chain uses TRBV4-1 and TRBJ2-7; 9 positions agree with TRBD1. The trim removed 4 bases at V and 2 bases at J, leaving 18 bases unmatched. The CDR3 loop spans 19 amino acids. Per germline, CDR1 MGHRA and CDR2 YSYEKL. CDR3 coding DNA: TGCGCCAGCAGCCCGGGGACAGGGTTGCGTGGCGGGGTTACCTACGAGCAGTACTTC. It translates to CASSPGTGLRGGVTYEQYF.

The chain is built from TRBV9 and TRBJ1-1, with D perhaps matching TRBD1 (6 bases). Looked up from germline, CDR1 is SGDLS and CDR2 is YYNGEE. The length of the CDR3 is 15 residues. Trimming removed 4 bases at V and 3 bases at J, with 16 bases between. The CDR3 DNA is TGTGCCAGCAGCAACTCCCTGACAGGCGACACTGAAGCTTTCTTT. This gives the protein CASSNSLTGDTEAFF. The entire variable domain, with the rest obtained from reference TRBV9 and TRBJ1-1, is as follows: DSGVTQTPKHLITATGQRVTLRCSPRSGDLSVYWYQQSLDQGLQFLIQYYNGEERAKGNILERFSAQQFPDLHSELNLSSLELGDSALYFCASSNSLTGDTEAFFGQGTRLTVV.

The V and J genes are TRBV6-1 and TRBJ2-2; TRBD2 agrees at 7 bases. Per germline, CDR1 MNHNS and CDR2 SASEGT. There are 15 residues in the CDR3. The junction had 4 bases not matched to a gene; V was cut back by 5 bases and J by 1 base. The CDR3 DNA is TGTGCCAGCAGTCGGGACTACCAGAACACCGGGGAGCTGTTTTTT. It specifies CASSRDYQNTGELFF.

The chain has TRBV4-3 and TRBJ2-1; possible D gene TRBD2, 7 bases. This CDR3 has 17 amino acids. Germline values: CDR1 LGHNA, CDR2 YSLEER. Trimming pared 4 bases from V and 1 base from J, leaving 17 bases between. The CDR3 DNA sequence: TGCGCCAGCAGCCGCCGGGGGGCTAGCGGATCCTACAATGAGCAGTTCTTC. It translates to CASSRRGASGSYNEQFF.

The chain employs TRBV14 and TRBJ2-2; 12 positions match TRBD2. Trimming took 4 bases from V and 3 from J; bases not matched to a gene: 3. CDR3 size: 16 residues. Germline V gene lookup returns CDR1 SGHDN and CDR2 FVKESK. Written as DNA, the CDR3 is TGTGCCAGCAGCCCCAGACTAGCGGGAGACACCGGGGAGCTGTTTTTT. Translating it yields CASSPRLAGDTGELFF.

This chain uses TRBV4-3 with TRBJ1-1, with TRBD1 matching 7 bases. V lost 1 base and J lost 4; bases outside the gene matches: 6. CDR1 LGHNA and CDR2 YSLEER come from the germline V gene. The CDR3 consists of 15 residues. The CDR3 protein is CASSQVRGPVTEAFF. DNA for the CDR3: TGCGCCAGCAGCCAAGTAAGGGGGCCGGTCACTGAAGCTTTCTTT.

The rearrangement joins TRBV29-1 to TRBJ2-5; maybe TRBD1 (5 bases). This CDR3 has 14 amino acids. V shed 3 bases and J shed 1 base, with 12 bases lying between them. CDR1 and CDR2 (germline): SQVTM, ANQGSEA. CDR3 nucleotides: TGCAGCGTTGATTTGGGGCTCAGCCAAGAGACCCAGTACTTC. Protein sequence: CSVDLGLSQETQYF.

Only a few counts were recorded for this clone. This sequence joins TRBV7-6 and TRBJ2-3; 7 bases are a match to TRBD2. The CDR3 runs to 14 residues. The V and J ends lost 3 bases and 4 bases, in that order; junction bases with no gene match: 4. CDR1 is SGHVS, CDR2 FNYEAQ, per germline. CDR3 region: CASSFGGSADTQYF. The CDR3 bases are TGTGCCAGCAGCTTCGGCGGGAGTGCAGATACGCAGTATTTT.

This clone was observed a handful of times. This chain connects TRBV6-6 to TRBJ2-7, with 13 bases matching TRBD2. Germline CDR1 reads MNHNY; CDR2 reads SVGAGI (reference sequence). The CDR3 is 14 amino acids. Losses at the gene ends were 6 bases for V and 11 bases for J; bases not matched to a gene: 10. The CDR3 region is CASRPGLAGEVKYF. The CDR3 DNA is TGTGCCAGCAGACCTGGACTAGCGGGGGAAGTGAAGTACTTC.